This T cell receptor beta chain was identified during a study of T-cell reconstitution after alpha-beta-depleted transplantation in children. The germline gives CDR1 MDHEN, CDR2 SYDVKM. V lost 8 bases and J 5 bases, leaving 13 bases between the germline ends. This CDR3 comprises 13 residues. Molecular barcoding with unique molecular identifiers was used for the TCRbeta library. TCRdb re-analysed the PCR reads in MiXCR, keeping a single row per CDR3 protein. The sample consists of some 500,000 distinct CDR3 sequences, about 18% of them appearing once. Sample: PBMCs from the stem cell graft donor, taken from the stem cell graft. The rearrangement joins TRBV28 to TRBJ2-1; D perhaps matches TRBD1 (6 bases). The source is a human donor who donated a stem cell graft to a child with acute lymphoblastic leukemia. CDR3 sequence (DNA): TGTGCCAGCGGGGACACGGCGAACAATGAGCAGTTCTTC. This codes for CASGDTANNEQFF. The whole variable domain, filled in from reference TRBV28 and TRBJ2-1, reads DVKVTQSSRYLVKRTGEKVFLECVQDMDHENMFWYRQDPGLGLRLIYFSYDVKMKEKGDIPEGYSVSREKKERFSLILESASTNQTSMYLCASGDTANNEQFFGPGTRLTVL.